The T cell receptor beta chain described here comes from a study of T-cell reconstitution after alpha-beta-depleted transplantation in children. A TCRbeta library incorporating unique molecular identifiers was prepared. TCRdb independently ran MiXCR on the PCR reads; one entry per CDR3 protein. The profile covers approximately 590,000 distinct CDR3 sequences, with under 12% appearing a single time and approximately 4.1% taken by the ten largest. V lost 5 bases, J lost 4 bases, and 9 bases lay in between. The CDR3 totals 14 residues. Germline loops: CDR1 SGHNT, CDR2 YENEEA. The chain recombines TRBV11-3 with TRBJ2-6; D unclear. This TCR was recovered from a human donor who donated a stem cell graft to a child with acute myeloid leukemia. This sample comprised PBMCs from the stem cell graft donor, obtained from the stem cell graft. CDR3 in amino acids: CASSLRNGANVLTF. The CDR3 bases are TGTGCCAGCAGCCTACGAAACGGGGCCAACGTCCTGACTTTC.